Below are 4 T cell receptor beta chains sequenced from a single sample in a study of shared clonotypes between healthy human individuals. CD45RO-negative, CCR7-selected cells formed the naive CD8 fraction, which excluded terminally differentiated effector memory CD45RA+ cells. Assay used: immunoSEQ multiplex PCR; TCRdb lists only in-frame clones, some missing. Of around 1,900,000 clones listed, around 93% are singletons. The sample comprised naive CD8+ T cells from PBMCs. These receptors originate from a young man in good health. Some clones in this sample may be carry-over from other donors' samples.

V and J are TRBV6-4 and TRBJ2-3, with 9 bases matching TRBD2. Trimming cost V 2 bases and J 0 bases; bases outside gene matches: 6. CDR1 and CDR2 from the germline V gene are MRHNA and SNTAGT. The CDR3 is 17 residues long. CDR3 loop: CASSDTILAGSTDTQYF. The CDR3 DNA follows: TGTGCCAGCAGTGACACAATTCTAGCGGGGAGCACAGATACGCAGTATTTT.

CDR3 residues: CASSSGQPAYEQYF. CDR3 coding DNA: TGTGCCAGCAGCTCGGGACAGCCGGCCTACGAGCAGTACTTC. This chain uses TRBV13 with TRBJ2-7; TRBD1 agrees at 7 bases. Germline V gives CDR1 PRHDT, CDR2 FYEKMQ (reference sequence). V was pared by 4 bases and J by 2 bases, with 5 bases of the junction left unmatched. The CDR3 extends over 14 amino acids.

This rearrangement joins TRBV2 to TRBJ2-3; D gene unclear. Trimming left V 6 bases short and J 1 base short, with 11 bases between. Germline V gene lookup returns CDR1 SNHLY and CDR2 FYNNEI. CDR3 length: 14 residues. The CDR3 DNA reads as TGTGCCAGCAGATTCACCATCCGCACAGATACGCAGTATTTT. This encodes CASRFTIRTDTQYF.

The chain couples TRBV14 to TRBJ2-1, with 13 bases identical to TRBD2. The CDR3 has 15 amino acids. The trim removed 0 bases at V and 10 bases at J, leaving 3 bases unmatched. The germline V gene encodes CDR1 SGHDN and CDR2 FVKESK. Written as DNA, the CDR3 is TGTGCCAGCAGCCAAGACGGACTAGCGGGAGAAGAGCAGTTCTTC. It codes for CASSQDGLAGEEQFF. The full variable domain, in which reference TRBV14 and TRBJ2-1 provide the parts outside the CDR3, is EAGVTQFPSHSVIEKGQTVTLRCDPISGHDNLYWYRRVMGKEIKFLLHFVKESKQDESGMPNNRFLAERTGGTYSTLKVQPAELEDSGVYFCASSQDGLAGEEQFFGPGTRLTVL.